The 20 T cell receptor beta chains presented below share a single source sample, sequenced in a study of T cell responses to AZD1222 COVID-19 vaccine. TCRdb's copy holds only in-frame clones and misses some; the assay was immunoSEQ multiplex PCR. The table shows around 71,000 clones, with over 70% occurring only once. The sample here was peripheral blood, taken 28 days after the second AZD1222 dose. All receptors derive from an adult who received the AZD1222 COVID-19 vaccine.

The sample holds one count of this clone. This chain joins TRBV23-1 and TRBJ1-1; 7 nucleotides line up with TRBD1. TRBV23-1 is classed as an ORF, of uncertain function. CDR3 length: 15 residues. The J segment lost 11 bases and the V segment lost 0 bases, leaving 12 bases of the junction unmatched. The chain's CDR3 is CASSQSTTGIREAFF. In DNA, the CDR3 is TGCGCCAGCAGTCAATCGACGACAGGGATTCGGGAGGCTTTCTTT.

V gene TRBV11-2 combines with J gene TRBJ1-2, with 9 bases matching TRBD1. The length of the CDR3 is 16 residues. V was clipped by 4 bases and J by 4 bases; unmatched bases: 10. CDR1 and CDR2 (germline): SGHAT, FQNNGV. CDR3 loop: CASSSNRGRGSYGYTF. CDR3 bases: TGTGCCAGCAGCTCAAACAGGGGGCGGGGGTCCTATGGCTACACCTTC.

This chain uses TRBV13 with TRBJ2-2, with D unresolved. Trimming cost V 5 bases and J 6 bases, with 16 bases left between them. Germline values: CDR1 PRHDT, CDR2 FYEKMQ (reference sequence). This CDR3 is built from 15 residues. The CDR3 sequence is CASSDQHVGAGELFF. CDR3 nucleotides: TGTGCCAGCAGCGACCAACATGTTGGTGCCGGGGAGCTGTTTTTT.

The chain is built from TRBV7-9 and TRBJ1-1; possible D gene TRBD1, 6 bases. From germline, CDR1 is SEHNR and CDR2 FQNEAQ (reference sequence). This CDR3 is 16 amino acids long. V lost 5 bases to trimming and J lost 2 bases, with 18 bases between them. CDR3 DNA sequence: TGTGCCAGCAGCCCCAGGAGGACAGCGTTAAACACTGAAGCTTTCTTT. Amino acid sequence: CASSPRRTALNTEAFF.

J is TRBJ1-1 and V is TRBV6-5; D uncertain. Trimming stripped 0 bases from V and 5 bases from J, with 7 bases between. Germline loops: CDR1 MNHEY, CDR2 SVGAGI. CDR3 length: 13 residues. The CDR3 DNA follows: TGTGCCAGCAGTTACTCGGGATTGACTGAAGCTTTCTTT. This sequence encodes CASSYSGLTEAFF.

This clone was recorded once. The chain has TRBV9 and TRBJ1-4, with D unclear. CDR3 size: 14 residues. V was pared by 0 bases and J by 12 bases, with 15 bases between. Looked up from germline, CDR1 is SGDLS and CDR2 is YYNGEE. Here the CDR3 reads CASSVGQETTELFF. For the CDR3, the DNA is TGTGCCAGCAGCGTAGGGCAGGAGACGACGGAACTGTTTTTT.

This sequence joins TRBV27 and TRBJ1-2, with a tentative D call TRBD1 (6 bases). Germline V lookup: CDR1 MNHEY, CDR2 SMNVEV (reference sequence). This CDR3 contains 15 residues. V lost 4 bases and J 3 bases, leaving 15 bases between the germline ends. In nucleotides, the CDR3 is TGTGCCAGCAGTTCAATGAGGGGGTTGGACTATGGCTACACCTTC. This translates into CASSSMRGLDYGYTF.

The rearrangement joins TRBV28 to TRBJ2-7, with TRBD1 matching 8 bases. Germline V gene data show CDR1 as MDHEN and CDR2 as SYDVKM. The CDR3 runs to 15 residues. J gave up 6 bases and V 6 bases, and 13 bases lay outside the gene matches. CDR3 DNA sequence: TGTGCCAGCAGCCTACTATCAGGACAGGGCTTCGAGCAGTACTTC. Protein product: CASSLLSGQGFEQYF.

The chain is built from TRBV6-4 and TRBJ2-3; D remains unclear. The CDR3 extends over 15 amino acids. V was trimmed by 3 bases and J by 0 bases, leaving 10 bases between them. Germline V CDR1 and CDR2: MRHNA, SNTAGT. The CDR3 DNA follows: TGTGCCAGCAGTGATTCGGCTTCTAGCACAGATACGCAGTATTTT. It specifies CASSDSASSTDTQYF.

The count of this clone is one. This chain links TRBV19 with TRBJ1-1; a possible D gene is TRBD1 (5 bases). The germline CDR1 and CDR2 sequences are LNHDA and SQIVND (reference sequence). Trimming left V 7 bases short and J 1 base short, with 10 bases between. This CDR3 comprises 13 residues. This CDR3 reads CASKDSTNTEAFF. The CDR3 DNA follows: TGTGCCAGTAAAGACAGTACGAACACTGAAGCTTTCTTT.

This clone was counted only a few times. The chain couples TRBV10-1 to TRBJ2-3; 8 bases line up with TRBD2. The V segment lost 3 bases and the J segment 6 bases; nucleotides outside the gene matches: 14. The length of the CDR3 is 17 residues. In germline, CDR1 is WNHNN, CDR2 SYGVQD (reference sequence). CDR3 region: CASSDHRGGFGTDTQYF. The CDR3, as DNA: TGCGCCAGCAGTGACCATCGGGGGGGCTTTGGTACGGATACGCAGTATTTT.

The chain joins TRBV3-1 (or the pseudogene TRBV3-2) to TRBJ2-7, with D maybe TRBD1 (5 bases). Trimming took 2 bases from V and 8 from J, leaving 13 bases between them. From germline, CDR1 is LGHDT and CDR2 YNNKEL (reference sequence). This CDR3 spans 13 amino acids. The CDR3: CASSQPQGSKQYF. In nucleotides, the CDR3 is TGTGCCAGCAGCCAACCCCAGGGCTCTAAGCAGTACTTC.

The gene calls are TRBV4-3 and TRBJ2-5; the D gene could be TRBD1 or TRBD2 (5 bases each). Deletions cut 1 base from V and 4 bases from J, with 16 bases between. CDR3 size: 16 residues. Germline CDR1 reads LGHNA; CDR2 reads YSLEER. The CDR3 loop is CASSQGNTGLGETQYF. The CDR3 DNA sequence: TGCGCCAGCAGCCAAGGGAATACGGGGCTGGGAGAGACCCAGTACTTC.

The CDR3 protein is CASSPNSGSPFGNEKLFF. The CDR3 coding sequence is TGTGCCAGCTCGCCAAACTCAGGGAGCCCTTTTGGGAATGAAAAACTGTTTTTT. This chain links TRBV18 with TRBJ1-4; D perhaps matches TRBD1 (5 bases). The ends were cut back, 6 bases at V and 5 bases at J, with 25 bases in the middle. Germline assignment: CDR1 KGHSH and CDR2 LQKENI. This CDR3 region has 18 residues.

The table lists this clone with a count of one. The chain has TRBV14 and TRBJ1-2; possible D gene TRBD1, 5 bases. The V gene lost 4 bases and the J gene lost 7 bases, with 16 bases spanning the gap. Germline V lookup: CDR1 SGHDN, CDR2 FVKESK. This CDR3 is 14 amino acids long. CDR3: CASSPLGGGGGYTF. The CDR3 DNA follows: TGTGCCAGCAGCCCCCTAGGCGGGGGAGGTGGCTACACCTTC.

The chain joins TRBV28 to TRBJ2-4; D is undetermined. Trimming took off 3 bases at V and 3 bases at J, with 3 bases between the two ends. The CDR3 spans 12 residues. The germline CDR1 and CDR2 sequences are MDHEN and SYDVKM. For the CDR3, the DNA is TGTGCCAGCAGTTTCATCAAAAACATTCAGTACTTC. Translation: CASSFIKNIQYF.

This clone was detected only once. The genes are TRBV6-2 or TRBV6-3 and TRBJ1-2; 7 positions agree with TRBD1. The V segment lost 6 bases and the J segment 5 bases; nucleotides outside the gene matches: 0. CDR1 and CDR2 (germline): MNHEY, SVGEGT. CDR3 length: 11 residues. As DNA, the CDR3 is TGTGCCAGCAGCAGGGGGTATGGCTACACCTTC. Translated: CASSRGYGYTF.

V usage is TRBV2 and J usage is TRBJ2-5, with 8 positions matching TRBD2. The length of the CDR3 is 14 residues. Germline lookup yields CDR1 SNHLY and CDR2 FYNNEI. The J segment lost 3 bases and the V segment lost 5 bases, leaving 5 bases of the junction unmatched. The CDR3 bases are TGTGCCAGCAGTCTAACTAGCGGCGAAGAGACCCAGTACTTC. It translates to CASSLTSGEETQYF.

This clone has only one observation. The V gene is TRBV5-1, the J gene TRBJ2-1; D ambiguous. V shed 7 bases and J shed 0 bases, with 14 bases lying between them. From germline, CDR1 is SGHRS and CDR2 YFSETQ. The CDR3 runs to 15 residues. CDR3 in amino acids: CASQVYGYSYNEQFF. The CDR3 nucleotides are TGCGCCAGCCAAGTTTATGGGTACTCCTACAATGAGCAGTTCTTC. The full variable domain, completed using reference TRBV5-1 and TRBJ2-1, is KAGVTQTPRYLIKTRGQQVTLSCSPISGHRSVSWYQQTPGQGLQFLFEYFSETQRNKGNFPGRFSGRQFSNSRSEMNVSTLELGDSALYLCASQVYGYSYNEQFFGPGTRLTVL.

The rearrangement uses TRBV5-1 and TRBJ2-5; the D is unclear. The V end lost 0 bases, the J end lost 5 bases, and 11 bases lay between the germline ends. The germline CDR1 and CDR2 sequences are SGHRS and YFSETQ. The CDR3 length is 14 residues. This chain's CDR3 is CASSLGQSDETQYF. The CDR3 DNA reads as TGCGCCAGCAGCTTGGGACAAAGTGACGAGACCCAGTACTTC. The full variable domain, rest sourced from reference TRBV5-1 and TRBJ2-5, is KAGVTQTPRYLIKTRGQQVTLSCSPISGHRSVSWYQQTPGQGLQFLFEYFSETQRNKGNFPGRFSGRQFSNSRSEMNVSTLELGDSALYLCASSLGQSDETQYFGPGTRLLVL.